This is a list of T cell receptor beta chains from one sample in a study of shared clonotypes between healthy human individuals. Sequencing was performed with immunoSEQ multiplex PCR; in TCRdb, only in-frame clones are kept and a portion is missing. The sample holds approximately 2.1 million clones; roughly 93% are singletons and the top ten take 0.3% to 0.4%. Sequences were obtained from naive CD4+ T cells from PBMCs. The receptors were sampled from a man aged 18 to 29 in good health. Some clones in this sample may be carry-over from other donors' samples. Both conserved end residues are part of each CDR3. D genes are given only for firm matches. Rows give clone size only sometimes, using once, few, many, or a class for an expanded clone.

TRBJ2-7 | - | TRBD1 | TRBV5-1 | 15 | TGCGCCAGCAGCCCCGGGACAGGGGAGGTTTACGAGCAGTACTTC | CASSPGTGEVYEQYF
TRBJ2-1 | once | TRBD2 | TRBV18 | 16 | TGTGCCAGCTCACCGGGCGGGAGGTCTGTAGGCAATGAGCAGTTCTTC | CASSPGGRSVGNEQFF
TRBJ2-5 | - | TRBD1 | TRBV2 | 15 | TGTGCCAGCAGTGCTGGCAGGGGGAACCAAGAGACCCAGTACTTC | CASSAGRGNQETQYF
TRBJ1-4 | - | TRBD1 | TRBV5-5 | 14 | TGTGCCAGCAGCCGGACAGGGGAGGCTGAAAAACTGTTTTTT | CASSRTGEAEKLFF
TRBJ1-1 | - | - | TRBV21-1 | 18 | TGTGCCAGCAGCCCAGGGACAGGAGTTAATCCCATGAACACTGAAGCTTTCTTT | CASSPGTGVNPMNTEAFF
TRBJ2-3 | - | - | TRBV14 | 12 | TGTGCCAGCAGCCAAGCGTCGAATACGCAGTATTTT | CASSQASNTQYF
TRBJ1-2 | - | TRBD1 | TRBV6-5 | 14 | TGTGCCAGCAGCAAGACAGGGGGCATTCGTGGCTACACCTTC | CASSKTGGIRGYTF
TRBJ2-1 | - | - | TRBV7-3 | 15 | TGTGCCAGCAGCTTATCGGGGAGCTCCTACAATGAGCAGTTCTTC | CASSLSGSSYNEQFF
TRBJ2-5 | - | TRBD2 | TRBV12-5 | 15 | TGTGCTAGTGGAAGCGGACTAGCGGAACAAGAGACCCAGTACTTC | CASGSGLAEQETQYF
TRBJ1-2 | - | - | TRBV7-8 | 14 | TGTGCCAGCAGCTTAGCTGGCGGGAAATATGGCTACACCTTC | CASSLAGGKYGYTF
TRBJ2-1 | - | TRBD2 | TRBV7-9 | 19 | TGTGCCAGCAGCCCACCCGTAATGGCTAGCGGGAGCTCCTACAATGAGCAGTTCTTC | CASSPPVMASGSSYNEQFF
TRBJ2-7 | - | - | TRBV11-3 | 15 | TGTGCCAGCAGCTCGGGGACGGGCCGAGATTACGAGCAGTACTTC | CASSSGTGRDYEQYF
TRBJ2-3 | - | TRBD2 | TRBV2 | 15 | TGTGCCACGACTCAACTAGCGGGGGGCACAGATACGCAGTATTTT | CATTQLAGGTDTQYF
TRBJ2-3 | - | - | TRBV11-2 | 14 | TGTGCCAGCAGCTTACCACAGGGTCCAGATACGCAGTATTTT | CASSLPQGPDTQYF
TRBJ2-7 | - | - | TRBV6-5 | 15 | TGTGCCAGCAGACCACCCTTGGCGGGATACTACGAGCAGTACTTC | CASRPPLAGYYEQYF
TRBJ1-6 | - | - | TRBV5-1 | 15 | TGCGCCAGCAGCTTCGGGAGCTCCTATAATTCACCCCTCCACTTT | CASSFGSSYNSPLHF
TRBJ2-2 | - | - | TRBV18 | 13 | TGTGCCAGCTCACTTCTAGGGGACGGGGAGCTGTTTTTT | CASSLLGDGELFF
TRBJ2-2 | - | TRBD2 | TRBV7-9 | 15 | TGTGCCAGCAGGCTAGCGGGGAGAGACACCGGGGAGCTGTTTTTT | CASRLAGRDTGELFF
TRBJ2-3 | - | TRBD2 | TRBV7-3 | 12 | TGTGCCAGCGCGACTAGCGAGAATACGCAGTATTTT | CASATSENTQYF
TRBJ1-2 | - | TRBD1 | TRBV9 | 15 | TGTGCCAGCAGCGTAGACGGACAGGGGACCTATGGCTACACCTTC | CASSVDGQGTYGYTF
TRBJ1-2 | - | TRBD1 | TRBV6-6 | 13 | TGTGCCAGCAGCAGGGGACAGGGGTCGAACTACACCTTC | CASSRGQGSNYTF
TRBJ2-7 | - | - | TRBV6-5 | 15 | TGTGCCAGCAGCAGGTTCCGGGATCCAACCTACGAGCAGTACTTC | CASSRFRDPTYEQYF
TRBJ2-1 | - | TRBD1 | TRBV7-3 | 15 | TGTGCCAGCAGCCTTGACAGGGCCTCCTACAATGAGCAGTTCTTC | CASSLDRASYNEQFF
TRBJ1-6 | once | - | TRBV7-9 | 14 | TGTGCCAGCAGCCCGGGCTACCGGGATTCACCCCTCCACTTT | CASSPGYRDSPLHF
TRBJ2-1 | - | TRBD2 | TRBV29-1 | 12 | TGCAGCGTTGAGATGACTAGCGGGAGGTCCTTCTTC | CSVEMTSGRSFF
TRBJ1-2 | - | - | TRBV19 | 15 | TGTGCCAGTAGTCGACAACGGACAGAACTATATGGCTACACCTTC | CASSRQRTELYGYTF
TRBJ1-2 | - | - | TRBV6-5 | 15 | TGTGCCAGCAGTTACTCACCGGGGGACTCCTATGGCTACACCTTC | CASSYSPGDSYGYTF
TRBJ2-1 | - | TRBD2 | TRBV4-1 | 15 | TGCGCCAGCAGCCAAGAAGAGCGGGAGTCAAGTGAGCAGTTCTTC | CASSQEERESSEQFF
TRBJ2-7 | once | - | TRBV5-5 | 15 | TGTGCCAGCAGCTGGGGAGGGGGGACCCTCTACGAGCAGTACTTC | CASSWGGGTLYEQYF
TRBJ2-1 | - | - | TRBV4-2 | 13 | TGTGCCAGCAGCCAAGCAGCCGGGGAAGAGCAGTTCTTC | CASSQAAGEEQFF
TRBJ1-3 | - | TRBD1 | TRBV5-1 | 16 | TGCGCCAGCAGCTTGGTTGGAGGGGGCTTCGGAAACACCATATATTTT | CASSLVGGGFGNTIYF
TRBJ2-2 | - | - | TRBV5-1 | 15 | TGCGCCAGCAGCGAAGCGATACTGAACACCGGGGAGCTGTTTTTT | CASSEAILNTGELFF
TRBJ2-3 | once | TRBD1 | TRBV27 | 14 | TGTGCCAGCAGTCCCTGGACAGGGGGAGATACGCAGTATTTT | CASSPWTGGDTQYF
TRBJ1-1 | few | - | TRBV30 | 13 | TGTGCCTGGAGTGCCACCTCGAACACTGAAGCTTTCTTT | CAWSATSNTEAFF
TRBJ2-7 | once | TRBD2 | TRBV30 | 14 | TGTGCCTGCACGACTAGCGGGAGTTTGGACGAGCAGTACTTC | CACTTSGSLDEQYF
TRBJ2-1 | - | - | TRBV20-1 | 11 | TGCAGTGCTCAGAATCGGGGTGAGCAGTTCTTC | CSAQNRGEQFF
TRBJ2-1 | - | - | TRBV7-9 | 14 | TGTGCCAGCAGCCTCCCTGGGATACTCAATGAGCAGTTCTTC | CASSLPGILNEQFF
TRBJ2-3 | - | TRBD1 | TRBV2 | 14 | TGTGCCAGCCTCCGCGCCGGGACAGGGGATACGCAGTATTTT | CASLRAGTGDTQYF
TRBJ2-5 | - | - | TRBV2 | 17 | TGTGCCAGCACCGGGTGGGGGGGCAGGCAGGAGGGAGAGACCCAGTACTTC | CASTGWGGRQEGETQYF
TRBJ2-5 | - | - | TRBV5-5 | 14 | TGTGCCAGCAGCTTGAATACGCAGGGGGAGACCCAGTACTTC | CASSLNTQGETQYF
TRBJ2-1 | - | - | TRBV7-6 | 14 | TGTGCCAGCAGCTTAGGTGGAGGCTACAATGAGCAGTTCTTC | CASSLGGGYNEQFF
TRBJ1-3 | - | - | TRBV28 | 14 | TGTGCCAGCAGTGGACCGGGCTCTGGAAACACCATATATTTT | CASSGPGSGNTIYF
TRBJ2-5 | - | - | TRBV18 | 13 | TGTGCCAGCTCACCTACGGGGAAGGAGACCCAGTACTTC | CASSPTGKETQYF
TRBJ2-3 | - | TRBD2 | TRBV5-1 | 16 | TGCGCCAGCAGCTTTCTAGCGGGGGCCCCCACAGATACGCAGTATTTT | CASSFLAGAPTDTQYF
TRBJ2-1 | - | - | TRBV10-1 | 18 | TGCGCCAGCAGTGAGGGGGAACAGGAGCAAAATTCCTACAATGAGCAGTTCTTC | CASSEGEQEQNSYNEQFF
TRBJ2-3 | - | TRBD2 | TRBV27 | 12 | TGTGCCAGCATGGGAGCGGGAGGGCTGAAAGATTTT | CASMGAGGLKDF
TRBJ2-6 | once | TRBD1 | TRBV6-1 | 17 | TGTGCCAGCAGTGGCCGGGACAGCAACTCTGGGGCCAACGTCCTGACTTTC | CASSGRDSNSGANVLTF
TRBJ1-1 | once | TRBD1 | TRBV4-3 | 16 | TGCGCCAGCAGCCAGGGCTACAGGGGGCGCGGGACTGAAGCTTTCTTT | CASSQGYRGRGTEAFF